One and the same sample provided the 12 T cell receptor beta chains below, sequenced in a study of blood T cells in healthy people across ages (dated by TCRdb to about 2015). The library relied on 5' RACE. Sequencer: Illumina HiSeq 2500. A second roughly 7 to 11 cycle PCR used a sample-barcoded 5' primer and a J-beta primer mix. TCRdb cleaned the public reads at Q25 with fastp, built clones with MiXCR and kept in-frame beta chains. Identical CDR3 protein sequences are pooled into one entry, listed with their most common genes and DNA. Within this sample are approximately 600,000 distinct CDR3 sequences, with 58% of them counted one time only. Roughly 34% of the sample comes from the top ten. The sequenced sample was blood. The receptors were gathered from a man in his sixties in good health.

This clonotype was counted a few times. The chain has TRBV28 and TRBJ2-6, with 7 bases aligning to TRBD2. Trimming cost V 7 bases and J 1 base; bases outside gene matches: 4. This CDR3 region has 15 residues. Germline loops: CDR1 MDHEN, CDR2 SYDVKM. CDR3 DNA sequence: TGTGCCAGCACCTCGGGGGGATCTGGGGCCAACGTCCTGACTTTC. Translation gives CASTSGGSGANVLTF.

This clonotype was found a few times. This chain uses TRBV20-1 with TRBJ2-5; 7 bases are shared with TRBD1. Germline V lookup: CDR1 DFQATT, CDR2 SNEGSKA (reference sequence). The CDR3 spans 11 residues. J was trimmed by 12 bases and V by 1 base; bases with no gene match: 5. The CDR3 region has the DNA TGCAGTGCTAGAGGGGTAACAGGGGAGTACTTC. Protein product: CSARGVTGEYF.

The rearrangement joins TRBV5-1 to TRBJ2-1; D is unclear. Germline assignment: CDR1 SGHRS and CDR2 YFSETQ. The CDR3 sequence is 15 residues long. V lost 2 bases to trimming and J lost 2 bases, with 11 bases between them. CDR3: CASSLQQPAYNEQFF. CDR3 coding DNA: TGCGCCAGCAGCTTACAACAGCCAGCCTACAATGAGCAGTTCTTC.

This clonotype was recorded at least ten times. The genes are TRBV4-2 and TRBJ2-7; 14 bases map to TRBD2. Losses at the gene ends were 0 bases for V and 0 bases for J; bases not matched to a gene: 7. Germline V gene data show CDR1 as LGHNA and CDR2 as YNFKEQ. There are 19 residues in the CDR3. CDR3 nucleotide sequence: TGTGCCAGCAGCCAAGATCTTGGGACTAGCGGGGGATACTCCTACGAGCAGTACTTC. It translates to CASSQDLGTSGGYSYEQYF.

This clonotype occurred a few times. The chain uses TRBV10-3 and TRBJ2-5; the D is unclear. This CDR3 spans 13 amino acids. Trimming removed 2 bases from V and 5 bases from J, with 9 bases in between. The germline V gene encodes CDR1 ENHRY and CDR2 SYGVKD. The CDR3 is CAISENNGETQYF. The CDR3 nucleotides are TGTGCCATCAGTGAGAACAACGGGGAGACCCAGTACTTC.

About this clonotype: One end of the junction is discordant with germline, which a read error may explain. The gene calls are TRBV3-1 and TRBJ2-6, with TRBD1 as a possible D gene (5 bases). This CDR3 is built from 13 residues. Germline V CDR1 and CDR2: LGHDT, YNNKEL (reference sequence). For the CDR3, the DNA is TGTGCCAGCAGAGGGGCTGGGGCCTACGTCCTGACTTTC. Protein sequence: CASRGAGAYVLTF.

The chain joins TRBV10-3 to TRBJ2-7, with TRBD1 matching 8 bases. The length of the CDR3 is 15 residues. Germline assignment: CDR1 ENHRY and CDR2 SYGVKD. The junction had 2 bases not matched to a gene; V was cut back by 0 bases and J by 1 base. Written as DNA, the CDR3 is TGTGCCATCAGTGAGTCTAGGGACAGGTCCTACGAGCAGTACTTC. Amino acids: CAISESRDRSYEQYF.

The chain carries TRBV20-1 and TRBJ1-1; TRBD1 aligns across 7 bases. The germline V gene encodes CDR1 DFQATT and CDR2 SNEGSKA (reference sequence). Germline trimming cut 1 base from V and 1 base from J; bases unmatched to any gene: 3. CDR3 length: 14 amino acids. CDR3 in DNA: TGCAGTGCTAGAGGGGACAGACCGAACACTGAAGCTTTCTTT. The encoded protein is CSARGDRPNTEAFF.

The rearrangement links TRBV6-1 to TRBJ1-5; no firm D call. The germline V gene has CDR1 MNHNS and CDR2 SASEGT. Trimming pared 1 base from V and 0 bases from J, leaving 7 bases between. The CDR3 totals 15 residues. In DNA, the CDR3 is TGTGCCAGCAGTGAAGGTCGACATAGCAATCAGCCCCAGCATTTT. It yields the protein CASSEGRHSNQPQHF.

The chain's CDR3 is CASSLLEMSSYNSPLHF. CDR3 nucleotides: TGTGCCAGCAGCTTATTAGAGATGAGCTCCTATAATTCACCCCTCCACTTT. The V gene is TRBV7-9, the J gene TRBJ1-6; no clear D gene. The CDR3 length is 17 residues. Per germline, CDR1 SEHNR and CDR2 FQNEAQ (reference sequence). V lost 2 bases, J lost 0 bases, and 11 bases lay in between.

The chain recombines TRBV7-9 with TRBJ1-2, with a weak D call TRBD1 (5 bases). V was trimmed by 1 base and J by 4 bases, leaving 10 bases between them. Germline CDR1 SEHNR, CDR2 FQNEAQ (reference sequence). The CDR3 is 14 residues long. CDR3 nucleotide sequence: TGTGCCAGCAGCTTAGTGGGGGAGAGCTATGGCTACACCTTC. Its protein is CASSLVGESYGYTF.

V gene TRBV4-1 combines with J gene TRBJ2-1, with 8 bases aligning to TRBD1. The CDR3 has 14 amino acids. Germline V gives CDR1 MGHRA, CDR2 YSYEKL. After removal of 4 bases from V and 5 bases from J, the junction contained 4 bases not matched to a gene. The CDR3 region is CASSRGQGDNEQFF. CDR3 in DNA: TGCGCCAGCAGCCGTGGACAGGGAGACAATGAGCAGTTCTTC.